Listed below are T cell receptor beta chains from one sample, sequenced in a study of T cells in tumors after PD-1 blockade. Using immunoSEQ multiplex PCR, the repertoire was profiled, and TCRdb retains in-frame clones only, with some absent. The data contain tens of thousands of clones, roughly three quarters of them singletons. Sequences were derived from PBMCs, sampled before anti-PD-1 therapy. These receptors came from a human donor with advanced basal cell or squamous cell carcinoma (not recorded which). Each CDR3 is given with its conserved first and last residue. D genes are given only for firm matches.

J,V,D,CDR3,DNA
TRBJ2-3,TRBV7-9,TRBD1,CASSPPQGVVADTQYF,TGTGCCAGCAGCCCGCCACAGGGGGTGGTTGCAGATACGCAGTATTTT
TRBJ2-5,TRBV3-1/TRBV3-2,.,CASSQGPAEGETQYF,TGTGCCAGCAGCCAAGGTCCAGCGGAGGGAGAGACCCAGTACTTC
TRBJ2-7,TRBV29-1,TRBD2,CSVEIREGGEQYF,TGCAGCGTTGAAATCAGGGAGGGTGGCGAGCAGTACTTC
TRBJ2-7,TRBV6-6,.,CASSKEYYEQYF,TGTGCCAGCAGCAAAGAATATTACGAGCAGTACTTC
TRBJ1-3,TRBV6-1,.,CASSEVGPSSGNTIYF,TGTGCCAGCAGTGAAGTAGGGCCAAGCTCTGGAAACACCATATATTTT
TRBJ2-7,TRBV6-5,TRBD2,CASTTLAGTYEQYF,TGTGCCAGCACTACTCTAGCGGGAACCTACGAGCAGTACTTC
TRBJ2-1,TRBV15,.,CATSGKTGLWHNEQFF,TGTGCCACCAGCGGGAAGACAGGACTCTGGCACAATGAGCAGTTCTTC
TRBJ2-3,TRBV5-1,.,CASSSEGRGLDTQYF,TGCGCCAGCAGCTCGGAAGGGCGGGGGCTAGATACGCAGTATTTT
TRBJ1-5,TRBV27,.,CASSLYIGSPQHF,TGTGCCAGCAGTTTATATATTGGGTCGCCCCAGCATTTT
TRBJ2-1,TRBV12-3/TRBV12-4,.,CASSLERSGEQFF,TGTGCCAGCAGTTTAGAGCGCTCTGGTGAGCAGTTCTTC
TRBJ1-3,TRBV6-1,.,CASSEGWISGNTIYF,TGTGCCAGCAGTGAAGGGTGGATCTCTGGAAACACCATATATTTT
TRBJ2-7,TRBV29-1,.,CSVGGGITYEQYF,TGCAGCGTGGGAGGCGGGATCACCTACGAGCAGTACTTC
TRBJ2-7,TRBV28,.,CASSFIRDTTYEQYF,TGTGCCAGCAGTTTTATCCGGGACACCACCTACGAGCAGTACTTC